These T cell receptor beta chains were read from a single sample in a study of cytomegalovirus exposure and HLA in healthy donors. Libraries were prepared by immunoSEQ multiplex PCR; TCRdb keeps only in-frame clonotypes and omits some of them. The data hold fewer than 130,000 clones, with roughly 71% observed a single time. The sequencing sample was made of PBMCs. The receptors were sampled from a middle-aged man in good health and CMV-seropositive. CDR3s include the opening cysteine and the closing phenylalanine or tryptophan.

j_call,v_call,cdr3_aa
TRBJ1-4,TRBV19,CATTSDRGEEKLFF
TRBJ1-3,TRBV18,CASSPPGITGGNTIYF
TRBJ1-5,TRBV6-5,CASRAPNQPQHF
TRBJ2-4,TRBV6-5,CASRRTGGADIQYF
TRBJ1-2,TRBV5-1,CASSSQENTDGYTF
TRBJ2-6,TRBV27,CASSGSGANVLTF
TRBJ1-3,TRBV27,CASSSGQGAGNTIYF
TRBJ2-5,TRBV6-1,CASSVLRGPQETQYF
TRBJ1-3,TRBV7-6,CASSQQGPGNTIYF
TRBJ1-3,TRBV30,CAWSVSGDGNTIYF
TRBJ1-1,TRBV2,CASTRQGPTEAFF
TRBJ2-7,TRBV30,CAWSGGTSYEQYF
TRBJ2-5,TRBV7-9,CAGQGAGTETQYF
TRBJ2-3,TRBV5-6,CASSLVLAGGLDTQYF
TRBJ1-1,TRBV4-1,CASSQGQGDTEAFF
TRBJ2-3,TRBV5-1,CASSLGTKSGDTQYF
TRBJ2-3,TRBV7-2,CASSLTGGGVDTQYF
TRBJ1-2,TRBV5-1,CASSYTGTGVGYTF
TRBJ2-3,TRBV5-4,CASSLASADTQYF
TRBJ2-1,TRBV5-1,CASSFNGLAVSYNEQFF
TRBJ2-3,TRBV5-8,CASSPGLAVADTQYF
TRBJ2-7,TRBV6-1,CASRGGSSYEQYF
TRBJ2-1,TRBV6-6,CASSYSVSSYNEQFF
TRBJ2-5,TRBV7-2,CASSLDLSQETQYF
TRBJ1-1,TRBV19,CATHLQGANTEAFF
TRBJ2-5,TRBV6-1,CASRHGSQETQYF
TRBJ2-3,TRBV25-1,CASSGRPGQPLGTQYF